This T cell receptor (beta chain) was retrieved from a study of T cell repertoires in cytomegalovirus infection. Whole-study context: Well-studied HLA-B-restricted epitopes and recently identified HLA-C-restricted epitopes of CMV were both used in the study. From public TCR beta signatures came an indication of both CMV infection and matching HLA type. Points from the study as a whole: People with CMV and the relevant HLA were identified by cumulative public TCR beta family frequency. In two of eight donors, the top clonotype was HLA-C-restricted CMV-specific.

A few counts support this clonotype. The antigen remains unidentified. The junction had 9 bases not matched to a gene; V was cut back by 7 bases and J by 4 bases. This CDR3 region has 15 residues. Germline CDR1 reads SGHVS; CDR2 reads FNYEAQ. TCRdb itself ran the reads through MiXCR, one entry per CDR3 protein. The sample includes fewer than 1,000,000 distinct CDR3 sequences, roughly 30% of them seen just once. The J gene is TRBJ2-3, the V gene TRBV7-6, with TRBD1 matching over 9 bases. Sequencing was performed on cultured CD8+ T cells from PBMCs, taken from culture after CMV antigen stimulation. This TCR derives from a human donor in good health (CMV status not recorded). Some clones in this sample may be carry-over from other donors' samples. The CDR3 sequence is CASTSSGDRADTQYF. The DNA for the CDR3 is TGTGCCAGCACCTCATCCGGGGACAGGGCAGATACGCAGTATTTT.